Each of the 29 T cell receptor beta chains below was sequenced from the same sample in a study of control samples from healthy donors and cancer patients. Method: immunoSEQ multiplex PCR; TCRdb's copy keeps in-frame clones and lacks some. Of about 170,000 clones listed, 75% to 95% are singletons. Sequenced sample: blood. The receptors were sampled from a woman in her thirties in good health.

The V gene is TRBV7-9, the J gene TRBJ2-7; 7 nucleotides line up with TRBD2. In germline, CDR1 is SEHNR, CDR2 FQNEAQ (reference sequence). CDR3 length equals 14 residues. The J segment lost 6 bases and the V segment lost 0 bases, leaving 5 bases of the junction unmatched. The CDR3, as DNA: TGTGCCAGCAGCTTAGCCGCGGGGGTCGGCGAGCAGTACTTC. Encoded protein: CASSLAAGVGEQYF. The whole variable domain, remainder taken from reference TRBV7-9 and TRBJ2-7, is DTGVSQNPRHKITKRGQNVTFRCDPISEHNRLYWYRQTLGQGPEFLTYFQNEAQLEKSRLLSDRFSAERPKGSFSTLEIQRTEQGDSAMYLCASSLAAGVGEQYFGPGTRLTVT.

The chain employs TRBV5-4 and TRBJ1-4; the match to TRBD1 covers 10 bases. This CDR3 spans 15 amino acids. V shed 4 bases and J 8 bases; nucleotides not matched to a gene: 8. Germline V gene lookup returns CDR1 SGHNT and CDR2 YYREEE (reference sequence). As DNA, the CDR3 is TGTGCCAGCAGCGACCACGGGACAGGGGACGAAAAACTGTTTTTT. Its protein is CASSDHGTGDEKLFF.

The rearrangement links TRBV15 to TRBJ1-1; TRBD1 aligns across 11 bases. This CDR3 contains 16 residues. The J segment lost 1 base and the V segment lost 0 bases, leaving 1 base of the junction unmatched. Germline V gene lookup returns CDR1 LNHNV and CDR2 YYDKDF (reference sequence). The DNA for the CDR3 is TGTGCCACCAGCAGAGATGGACAGGGGGCGAACACTGAAGCTTTCTTT. This translates into CATSRDGQGANTEAFF.

J is TRBJ2-7 and V is TRBV7-2; D perhaps matches TRBD1 (6 bases). Germline-derived CDR1 and CDR2 are SGHTA and FQGNSA. The CDR3 is 13 amino acids. The V gene lost 5 bases and the J gene lost 3 bases, with 11 bases spanning the gap. CDR3 amino acids: CASSPQGGYEQYF. The CDR3 coding sequence is TGTGCCAGCAGCCCACAAGGGGGCTACGAGCAGTACTTC.

The gene calls are TRBV21-1 and TRBJ1-5. TRBV21-1 is shown as a pseudogene. This CDR3 has 14 residues. CDR3 DNA sequence: TGTGCCAGCAGCGCGTCTTATAGCAATCAGCCCCAGCATTTT. Amino acid sequence: CASSASYSNQPQHF.

The genes are TRBV5-6 and TRBJ2-1; possible D gene TRBD2, 5 bases. The CDR3 extends over 16 amino acids. V shed 2 bases and J shed 0 bases, with 12 bases lying between them. Germline lookup yields CDR1 SGHDT and CDR2 YYEEEE. Here the CDR3 DNA reads TGTGCCAGCAGCTTTGAGGCGGGTAGCTCCTACAATGAGCAGTTCTTC. Translated, it gives CASSFEAGSSYNEQFF.

The chain has TRBV2 and TRBJ1-2; no clear D. Per the germline V gene, CDR1 is SNHLY and CDR2 is FYNNEI. The CDR3 runs to 14 residues. Between the trimmed V and J ends, which lost 1 base and 1 base, there was a span of 7 bases. The CDR3, as DNA: TGTGCCAGCAGTGAAGGCCAGGTTAACTATGGCTACACCTTC. Protein product: CASSEGQVNYGYTF.

As regards this clone: Other DNA sequences of this sample code for an identical CDR3. This chain joins TRBV6-5 and TRBJ2-2; 9 nucleotides agree with TRBD1. Germline CDR1 MNHEY, CDR2 SVGAGI. The CDR3 covers 16 residues. After removal of 2 bases from V and 5 bases from J, the junction contained 6 bases not matched to a gene. This CDR3 reads CASSYRGQGRTGELFF. CDR3 nucleotide sequence: TGTGCCAGCAGTTACCGAGGACAGGGGAGGACCGGGGAGCTGTTTTTT.

The chain combines TRBV2 with TRBJ2-1, with D perhaps being TRBD1 or TRBD2 (5 bases each). The CDR3 contains 14 residues. The V end lost 4 bases, the J end lost 8 bases, and 15 bases lay between the germline ends. Germline V gene sequence: CDR1 SNHLY, CDR2 FYNNEI. CDR3 residues: CASSGGRELDEQFF. The DNA for the CDR3 is TGTGCCAGCAGTGGGGGCAGGGAGTTGGATGAGCAGTTCTTC.

The genes are TRBV6-5 and TRBJ1-5; the D gene is possibly TRBD1 (6 bases). CDR3 length: 13 residues. CDR1 MNHEY and CDR2 SVGAGI come from the germline V gene. Trimming pared 5 bases from V and 2 bases from J, leaving 7 bases between. The DNA for the CDR3 is TGTGCCAGCAGTAACAGGGGCAATCAGCCCCAGCATTTT. Amino acid sequence: CASSNRGNQPQHF.

This chain uses TRBV15 with TRBJ1-1; no reliable D call. The germline V gene encodes CDR1 LNHNV and CDR2 YYDKDF (reference sequence). V was clipped by 2 bases and J by 1 base, with 5 bases between them. The length of the CDR3 is 13 residues. In nucleotides, the CDR3 is TGTGCCACCAGCAGAACAGAGAACACTGAAGCTTTCTTT. Translation: CATSRTENTEAFF. Variable domain in full (rest from reference TRBV15 and TRBJ1-1): DAMVIQNPRYQVTQFGKPVTLSCSQTLNHNVMYWYQQKSSQAPKLLFHYYDKDFNNEADTPDNFQSRRPNTSFCFLDIRSPGLGDTAMYLCATSRTENTEAFFGQGTRLTVV.

The V call is TRBV19, the J call TRBJ2-7; no definite D call. V was clipped by 0 bases and J by 2 bases, with 2 bases between them. This CDR3 comprises 12 residues. Germline V gene lookup returns CDR1 LNHDA and CDR2 SQIVND (reference sequence). This CDR3 is CASSIDTYEQYF. CDR3 sequence (DNA): TGTGCCAGTAGTATAGACACCTACGAGCAGTACTTC.

The V call is TRBV10-3, the J call TRBJ2-5; D perhaps matches TRBD2 (5 bases). V lost 4 bases, J lost 0 bases, and 9 bases lay in between. The germline gives CDR1 ENHRY, CDR2 SYGVKD. The length of the CDR3 is 14 residues. The CDR3, as DNA: TGTGCCATCAGTGGAGGTAGCGACCAAGAGACCCAGTACTTC. Its protein is CAISGGSDQETQYF.

V usage is TRBV25-1 and J usage is TRBJ1-1, with D uncertain. Germline assignment: CDR1 MGHDK and CDR2 SYGVNS. This CDR3 has 14 residues. Deletions cut 3 bases from V and 1 base from J, with 9 bases between. The CDR3 spells CASSDHKPNTEAFF. As DNA, the CDR3 is TGTGCCAGCAGTGACCATAAACCGAACACTGAAGCTTTCTTT.

The V gene is TRBV6-1, the J gene TRBJ2-7; the match to TRBD2 covers 8 bases. CDR3 length equals 14 residues. The ends lost 1 base at V and 4 bases at J; junction bases unmatched: 3. Looked up from germline, CDR1 is MNHNS and CDR2 is SASEGT. CDR3 nucleotides: TGTGCCAGCAGTGAAGGTAGCGGGGAATACGAGCAGTACTTC. The encoded protein is CASSEGSGEYEQYF.

Concerning this clone itself: The sample contains more than one DNA sequence encoding this CDR3. The chain couples TRBV20-1 to TRBJ2-7; D uncertain. CDR1 and CDR2 (germline): DFQATT, SNEGSKA (reference sequence). Trimming left V 1 base short and J 5 bases short, with 3 bases between. CDR3 length: 10 amino acids. The CDR3: CSARGDEQYF. For the CDR3, the DNA is TGCAGTGCTAGAGGGGACGAGCAGTACTTC.

The chain carries TRBV5-8 and TRBJ2-5, with 11 bases identical to TRBD2. After removal of 4 bases from V and 4 bases from J, the junction contained 6 bases not matched to a gene. Per the germline V gene, CDR1 is SGHTS and CDR2 is YDEGEE. This CDR3 spans 15 amino acids. The CDR3, as DNA: TGTGCCAGCAGCCCGGGACTAGCGGTAGGAGAGACCCAGTACTTC. Its protein is CASSPGLAVGETQYF.

This clone appeared a single time. The gene calls are TRBV18 and TRBJ1-1; tentatively, D is TRBD1 (6 bases). The CDR3 is 14 residues long. V was shortened by 5 bases and J by 1 base, with 11 bases between the two germline ends. The germline V gene encodes CDR1 KGHSH and CDR2 LQKENI. The CDR3, as DNA: TGTGCCAGCTCAGTAAGGGGGGGGAACACTGAAGCTTTCTTT. It is translated as CASSVRGGNTEAFF.

In its sample, this clone was seen once. The chain combines TRBV12-3 or TRBV12-4 with TRBJ1-2, with 8 bases aligning to TRBD1. Unmatched junction bases numbered 5, after V lost 6 bases and J lost 8 bases. The CDR3 sequence is 12 residues long. CDR3 amino acids: CASRTGANGYTF. The CDR3 region has the DNA TGTGCCAGCAGGACAGGGGCGAACGGCTACACCTTC.

The genes are TRBV15 and TRBJ2-7, with 14 bases that match TRBD2. V lost 2 bases and J lost 6; bases outside the gene matches: 3. This CDR3 has 15 residues. CDR1 and CDR2 from the germline V gene are LNHNV and YYDKDF (reference sequence). CDR3 nucleotides: TGTGCCACCAGCAGACCGGGACTAGCGGGAGCCGAGCAGTACTTC. Encoded protein: CATSRPGLAGAEQYF.

This chain joins TRBV2 and TRBJ1-5; 11 bases are a match to TRBD1. The CDR3 has 15 residues. The germline V gene encodes CDR1 SNHLY and CDR2 FYNNEI. V shed 5 bases and J 2 bases; nucleotides not matched to a gene: 2. The CDR3 is CASSRDRGGNQPQHF. The CDR3 DNA reads as TGTGCCAGCAGTAGGGACAGGGGGGGCAATCAGCCCCAGCATTTT. The complete variable domain, with remaining parts taken from reference TRBV2 and TRBJ1-5, reads EPEVTQTPSHQVTQMGQEVILRCVPISNHLYFYWYRQILGQKVEFLVSFYNNEISEKSEIFDDQFSVERPDGSNFTLKIRSTKLEDSAMYFCASSRDRGGNQPQHFGDGTRLSIL.

This chain connects TRBV7-2 to TRBJ1-5; 7 positions match TRBD1. V gave up 5 bases and J gave up 6 bases; unmatched junction bases: 4. The germline V gene has CDR1 SGHTA and CDR2 FQGNSA. CDR3 length equals 13 residues. The CDR3 region is CASSTQGSQPQHF. The CDR3 DNA follows: TGTGCCAGCAGCACACAGGGGAGTCAGCCCCAGCATTTT.

This CDR3 reads CASSSGYGYTF. The DNA of the CDR3 is TGTGCCAGCAGCTCGGGCTATGGCTACACCTTC. The chain recombines TRBV7-9 with TRBJ1-2; D gene ambiguous. The CDR3 is 11 amino acids. Trimming removed 4 bases at V and 4 bases at J, with 4 bases between. Per the germline V gene, CDR1 is SEHNR and CDR2 is FQNEAQ (reference sequence).

The J gene is TRBJ1-3, the V gene TRBV6-5, with D uncertain. Between the trimmed V and J ends, which lost 0 bases and 4 bases, there was a span of 13 bases. Germline V gene sequence: CDR1 MNHEY, CDR2 SVGAGI. This CDR3 is built from 16 residues. The CDR3 loop reads CASSYSGGLRGNTIYF. The CDR3 bases are TGTGCCAGCAGTTACTCTGGAGGGTTGCGGGGAAACACCATATATTTT.

The chain uses TRBV27 and TRBJ2-1; D unresolved. The CDR3 totals 15 residues. Germline CDR1 reads MNHEY; CDR2 reads SMNVEV (reference sequence). V was shortened by 4 bases and J by 0 bases, with 10 bases between the two germline ends. CDR3 nucleotides: TGTGCCAGCAGTTCACTCTCGGGCTCCTACAATGAGCAGTTCTTC. This codes for CASSSLSGSYNEQFF.

This chain joins TRBV3-1 (or the pseudogene TRBV3-2) and TRBJ2-6; perhaps TRBD1 as D (5 bases). Looked up from germline, CDR1 is LGHDT and CDR2 is YNNKEL (reference sequence). The CDR3 covers 18 residues. The V end was cut by 0 bases, the J end by 3 bases, with 15 bases between. CDR3 region: CASSQEPRASFGANVLTF. The CDR3 DNA sequence: TGTGCCAGCAGCCAAGAGCCCAGGGCCTCTTTTGGGGCCAACGTCCTGACTTTC.

This clone was observed a single time. The chain combines TRBV19 with TRBJ2-1; unclear D gene. Trimming cost V 4 bases and J 2 bases, with 9 bases left between them. Germline CDR1 LNHDA, CDR2 SQIVND (reference sequence). The CDR3 is 14 amino acids. The CDR3 nucleotides read TGTGCCAGTAGTAACTTCCAAGCCTACAATGAGCAGTTCTTC. It yields the protein CASSNFQAYNEQFF.

This chain links TRBV3-1 (or the pseudogene TRBV3-2) with TRBJ1-5; 8 nucleotides align to TRBD1. CDR3 length: 16 amino acids. Germline V gene lookup returns CDR1 LGHDT and CDR2 YNNKEL (reference sequence). Trimming cost V 1 base and J 2 bases; bases outside gene matches: 4. CDR3 coding DNA: TGTGCCAGCAGCCAAGGGTGGGGACAGGGCAATCAGCCCCAGCATTTT. Encoded protein: CASSQGWGQGNQPQHF.

To note about this clone: This sample also contains other DNA sequences that code for the same CDR3. The rearrangement links TRBV6-5 to TRBJ2-2, with TRBD1 as a possible D gene (6 bases). The length of the CDR3 is 14 residues. V was pared by 6 bases and J by 0 bases, with 8 bases between. Germline lookup yields CDR1 MNHEY and CDR2 SVGAGI. Written as DNA, the CDR3 is TGTGCCAGCAGGAGGACAGCGAACACCGGGGAGCTGTTTTTT. It yields the protein CASRRTANTGELFF.